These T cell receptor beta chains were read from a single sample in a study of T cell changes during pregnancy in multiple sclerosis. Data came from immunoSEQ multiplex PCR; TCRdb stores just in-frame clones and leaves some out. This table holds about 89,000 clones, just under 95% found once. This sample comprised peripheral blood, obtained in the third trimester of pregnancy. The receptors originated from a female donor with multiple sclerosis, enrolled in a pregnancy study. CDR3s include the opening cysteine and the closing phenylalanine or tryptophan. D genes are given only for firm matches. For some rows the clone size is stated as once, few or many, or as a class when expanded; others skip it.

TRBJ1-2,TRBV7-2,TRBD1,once,CASSPWRPQGIKGYTF,TGTGCCAGCAGCCCCTGGCGCCCACAGGGGATAAAGGGCTACACCTTC
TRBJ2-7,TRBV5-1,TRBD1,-,CASSQGQAYEQYF,TGCGCCAGCAGCCAGGGACAGGCCTACGAGCAGTACTTC
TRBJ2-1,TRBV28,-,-,CASSGGGGIDEQFF,TGTGCCAGCAGTGGGGGAGGGGGGATTGATGAGCAGTTCTTC
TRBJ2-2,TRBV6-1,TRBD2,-,CATGTSALETGELFF,TGTGCCACCGGGACTAGCGCGCTAGAGACCGGGGAGCTGTTTTTT
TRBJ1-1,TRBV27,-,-,CASSFAGLNTEAFF,TGTGCCAGCAGTTTCGCAGGTTTAAACACTGAAGCTTTCTTT
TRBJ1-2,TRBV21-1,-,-,CASTYVRRAENYGYTF,TGTGCCAGCACTTATGTACGGAGGGCGGAAAACTATGGCTACACCTTC
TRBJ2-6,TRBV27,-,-,CASSLFVSLTGGASGANVLTF,TGTGCCAGCAGTTTATTTGTATCCTTAACCGGTGGGGCCTCTGGGGCCAACGTCCTGACTTTC
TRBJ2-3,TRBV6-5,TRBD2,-,CASSSTSGRGGTQYF,TGTGCCAGCAGTTCAACTAGCGGGAGGGGAGGTACGCAGTATTTT
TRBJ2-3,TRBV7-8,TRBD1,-,CASSSRRGQAVTDTQYF,TGTGCCAGCAGCTCCCGGAGGGGACAGGCGGTCACAGATACGCAGTATTTT
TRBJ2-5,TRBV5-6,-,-,CASSLIGKGEETQYF,TGTGCCAGCAGCTTGATAGGGAAGGGGGAAGAGACCCAGTACTTC
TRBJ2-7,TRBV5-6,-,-,CASSLGVNPMNEQYF,TGTGCCAGCAGCTTGGGAGTCAACCCAATGAACGAGCAGTACTTC
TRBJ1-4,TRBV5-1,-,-,CASSLAGVWGEKLFF,TGCGCCAGCAGCTTGGCCGGGGTGTGGGGTGAAAAACTGTTTTTT
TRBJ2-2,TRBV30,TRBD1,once,CAWSVPGQGRYGELFF,TGTGCCTGGAGTGTACCCGGACAGGGGAGATACGGGGAGCTGTTTTTT
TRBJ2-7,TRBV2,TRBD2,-,CASIRGEGYEQYF,TGTGCCAGCATACGGGGGGAGGGCTACGAGCAGTACTTC
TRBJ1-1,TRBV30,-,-,CGTDSLTEAFF,TGTGGCACGGACAGCCTCACTGAAGCTTTCTTT
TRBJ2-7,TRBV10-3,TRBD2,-,CAIRGTSGTGEQYF,TGTGCCATCAGAGGGACTAGCGGGACGGGCGAGCAGTACTTC
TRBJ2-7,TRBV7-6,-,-,CASSLRDTSYEQYF,TGTGCCAGCAGCTTAAGGGACACTTCCTACGAGCAGTACTTC
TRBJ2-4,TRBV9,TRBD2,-,CASSAGLAGASKNIQYF,TGTGCCAGCAGCGCAGGACTAGCGGGAGCATCCAAAAACATTCAGTACTTC
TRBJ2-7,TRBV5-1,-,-,CASSLVVSYEQYF,TGCGCCAGCAGCTTGGTAGTTTCCTACGAGCAGTACTTC
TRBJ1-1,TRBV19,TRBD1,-,CASSINRGNTEAFF,TGTGCCAGTAGTATTAACAGGGGGAACACTGAAGCTTTCTTT
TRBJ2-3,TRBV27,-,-,CATRRLWTSTDTQYF,TGTGCCACCCGGAGACTCTGGACTAGCACAGATACGCAGTATTTT
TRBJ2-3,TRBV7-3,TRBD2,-,CASSLGSGISTDTQYF,TGTGCCAGCAGCTTAGGTAGCGGGATTAGCACAGATACGCAGTATTTT
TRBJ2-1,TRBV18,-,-,CASSPRRYEQFF,TGTGCCAGCTCACCCCGCAGATATGAGCAGTTCTTC
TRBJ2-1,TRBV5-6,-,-,CASSREASAHNEQFF,TGTGCCAGCAGCCGCGAAGCTAGTGCACACAATGAGCAGTTCTTC
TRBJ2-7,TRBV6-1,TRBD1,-,CASSEGVPPGQGVYEQYF,TGTGCCAGCAGTGAAGGAGTTCCGCCGGGACAGGGGGTTTACGAGCAGTACTTC
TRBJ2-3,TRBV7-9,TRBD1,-,CASSRRQGGSTDTQYF,TGTGCCAGCAGCAGACGACAGGGCGGAAGCACAGATACGCAGTATTTT
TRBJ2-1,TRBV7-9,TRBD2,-,CASSPLSGSSSYNEQFF,TGTGCCAGCAGCCCGCTTAGCGGGTCGAGCTCCTACAATGAGCAGTTCTTC
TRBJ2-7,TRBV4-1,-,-,CASSQGDTGLLTYEQYF,TGCGCCAGCAGCCAAGGCGATACAGGGCTACTAACCTACGAGCAGTACTTC
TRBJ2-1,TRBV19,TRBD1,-,CASSWTGGTNGEQFF,TGTGCCAGTAGTTGGACAGGGGGCACTAATGGCGAGCAGTTCTTC
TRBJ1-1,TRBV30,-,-,CAWSVWGDTEAFF,TGTGCCTGGAGTGTTTGGGGGGACACTGAAGCTTTCTTT
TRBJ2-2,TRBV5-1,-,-,CASSLGGTNTGELFF,TGCGCCAGCAGCTTGGGGGGGACTAACACCGGGGAGCTGTTTTTT
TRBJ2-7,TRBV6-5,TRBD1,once,CASRRGQGTDEQYF,TGTGCCAGCAGAAGGGGACAGGGGACAGACGAGCAGTACTTC
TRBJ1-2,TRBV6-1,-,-,CASRSLGQGLGGYTF,TGTGCCAGCAGAAGCCTGGGGCAGGGGCTCGGTGGCTACACCTTC
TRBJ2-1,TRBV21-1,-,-,CASSKGVAGNNEQFF,TGTGCCAGCAGCAAAGGAGTAGCGGGAAACAATGAGCAGTTCTTC
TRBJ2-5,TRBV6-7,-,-,CASSLRVPGETQYF,TGTGCCAGCAGCCTCCGGGTCCCGGGGGAGACCCAGTACTTC
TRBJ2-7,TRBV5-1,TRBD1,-,CASSLPGQAFEQYF,TGCGCCAGCAGCTTGCCGGGACAGGCCTTCGAGCAGTACTTC
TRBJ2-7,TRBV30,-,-,CAWSGYRSLEQYF,TGTGCCTGGAGTGGCTACAGGAGTCTGGAGCAGTACTTC
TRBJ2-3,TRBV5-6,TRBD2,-,CASSLLLATHSTDTQYF,TGTGCCAGCAGCTTATTACTAGCGACCCATAGCACAGATACGCAGTATTTT
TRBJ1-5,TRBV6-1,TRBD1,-,CASGQAQPQHF,TGTGCCAGTGGACAGGCTCAGCCCCAGCATTTT
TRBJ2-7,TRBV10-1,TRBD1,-,CASSDGGTGTYEQYF,TGCGCCAGCAGTGATGGCGGGACAGGTACCTACGAGCAGTACTTC
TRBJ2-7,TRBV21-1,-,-,CASSKEEGTCHEQYF,TGTGCCAGCAGCAAAGAAGAGGGGACTTGCCACGAGCAGTACTTC
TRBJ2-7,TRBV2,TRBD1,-,CASRQGVSYEQYF,TGTGCCAGCCGACAGGGCGTCTCCTACGAGCAGTACTTC
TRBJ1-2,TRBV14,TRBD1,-,CASSQPGAGGYGYTF,TGTGCCAGCAGCCAACCCGGGGCAGGGGGATATGGCTACACCTTC
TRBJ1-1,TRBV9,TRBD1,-,CASSEQGAGTEAFF,TGTGCCAGCAGCGAACAGGGGGCGGGCACTGAAGCTTTCTTT
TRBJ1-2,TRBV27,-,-,CASSLGRGYGYTF,TGTGCCAGCAGCCTAGGGCGGGGCTATGGCTACACCTTC
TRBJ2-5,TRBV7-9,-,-,CASSPTGKETQYF,TGTGCCAGCAGCCCAACAGGGAAAGAGACCCAGTACTTC
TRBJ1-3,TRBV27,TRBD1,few,CASGQGGSGNTIYF,TGTGCCAGCGGTCAGGGGGGTTCTGGAAACACCATATATTTT
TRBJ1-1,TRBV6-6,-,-,CASSSDPGTEAFF,TGTGCCAGCAGTTCAGATCCAGGCACTGAAGCTTTCTTT
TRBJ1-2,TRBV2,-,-,CASKSGTHANYGYTF,TGTGCCAGCAAATCAGGCACTCACGCTAACTATGGCTACACCTTC
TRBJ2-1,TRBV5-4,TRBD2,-,CASRRAGEGYNEQFF,TGTGCCAGCAGACGAGCGGGAGAAGGCTACAATGAGCAGTTCTTC
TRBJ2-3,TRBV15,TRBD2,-,CATSRALAGGDTQYF,TGTGCCACCAGCAGAGCCCTAGCGGGAGGAGATACGCAGTATTTT